Listed here are 24 T cell receptor beta chains from one sample, sequenced in a study of blood T cell repertoires in COVID-19. Assay used: immunoSEQ multiplex PCR; TCRdb lists only in-frame clones, some missing. Of fewer than 200,000 clones in the sample, roughly 80% are singletons; the top ten hold about 12%. Sequenced material: peripheral blood. The receptors were gathered from a woman of 80 years or more with COVID-19, enrolled during active disease.

This chain links TRBV30 with TRBJ1-2, with D tentatively TRBD1 (5 bases). The germline gives CDR1 GTSNPN, CDR2 SVGIG (reference sequence). This CDR3 contains 13 residues. Trimming removed 2 bases at V and 5 bases at J, with 12 bases between. This chain's CDR3 is CAWSSQGLYGYTF. CDR3 nucleotides: TGTGCCTGGAGTAGTCAGGGATTATATGGCTACACCTTC. The full variable domain, rest sourced from reference TRBV30 and TRBJ1-2, is SQTIHQWPATLVQPVGSPLSLECTVEGTSNPNLYWYRQAAGRGLQLLFYSVGIGQISSEVPQNLSASRPQDRQFILSSKKLLLSDSGFYLCAWSSQGLYGYTFGSGTRLTVV.

This sequence joins TRBV6-5 and TRBJ1-1; D ambiguous. The germline gives CDR1 MNHEY, CDR2 SVGAGI. With 1 base removed from V and 0 bases from J, the gap between germline ends came to 9 bases. The CDR3 spans 15 residues. The CDR3 region has the DNA TGTGCCAGCAGTTACTTTTCCAATGTGAACACTGAAGCTTTCTTT. This codes for CASSYFSNVNTEAFF.

The V gene is TRBV10-1, the J gene TRBJ2-1, with 9 bases identical to TRBD2. Trimming cost V 7 bases and J 3 bases; bases outside gene matches: 7. CDR1 is WNHNN and CDR2 is SYGVQD in the germline V gene (reference sequence). The CDR3 runs 15 residues. CDR3 nucleotide sequence: TGCGCCAGCAATCGATGGACTAGCGACTACAATGAGCAGTTCTTC. It translates to CASNRWTSDYNEQFF.

The V call is TRBV6-2 or TRBV6-3, the J call TRBJ1-2, with D unresolved. Germline CDR1 is MNHEY and CDR2 is SVGEGT. V lost 0 bases and J 0 bases, leaving 8 bases between the germline ends. The CDR3 covers 15 residues. The CDR3 region is CASSYSRWSNYGYTF. The DNA for the CDR3 is TGTGCCAGCAGTTACTCGCGCTGGTCTAACTATGGCTACACCTTC.

The gene calls are TRBV6-2 or TRBV6-3 and TRBJ2-7; 8 nucleotides agree with TRBD2. The CDR3 sequence is 15 residues long. Germline-derived CDR1 and CDR2 are MNHEY and SVGEGT. V lost 6 bases to trimming and J lost 0 bases; unmatched junction nucleotides: 7. CDR3: CASSTGTRSSYEQYF. In DNA form, the CDR3 reads TGTGCCAGCAGCACCGGGACTAGAAGCTCCTACGAGCAGTACTTC.

The chain uses TRBV10-3 and TRBJ2-7, with a tentative D call TRBD2 (5 bases). V lost 2 bases and J lost 1, with 9 bases in between. The germline V gene encodes CDR1 ENHRY and CDR2 SYGVKD. The CDR3 is 14 residues long. CDR3 nucleotides: TGTGCCATCAGTGAGCTAGCAGCATCCTACGAGCAGTACTTC. Translated: CAISELAASYEQYF.

This chain joins TRBV12-3 or TRBV12-4 and TRBJ1-1, with 8 bases that match TRBD1. V gave up 6 bases and J gave up 10 bases; unmatched junction bases: 10. The CDR3 covers 13 residues. CDR3 nucleotides: TGTGCCAGCAGCAATGGACAGGGAGGAGGAGCTTTCTTT. Protein: CASSNGQGGGAFF.

The V call is TRBV5-1, the J call TRBJ1-1, with D perhaps matching TRBD1 (5 bases). This CDR3 spans 15 amino acids. V was clipped by 6 bases and J by 6 bases, with 21 bases between them. Germline V gene data show CDR1 as SGHRS and CDR2 as YFSETQ. This CDR3 reads CASTYGSRREAEAFF. CDR3 DNA: TGCGCCAGCACCTACGGGAGTCGCAGGGAAGCTGAAGCTTTCTTT.

The chain uses TRBV5-5 and TRBJ2-5, with TRBD2 matching over 9 bases. The CDR3 consists of 16 residues. Germline CDR1 SGHKS, CDR2 YYEKEE (reference sequence). The V segment lost 0 bases and the J segment 1 base; nucleotides outside the gene matches: 4. CDR3 protein: CASSLGPTSGQETQYF. The DNA for the CDR3 is TGTGCCAGCAGCTTGGGGCCGACTAGCGGCCAAGAGACCCAGTACTTC. Complete variable domain (other parts from reference TRBV5-5 and TRBJ2-5): DAGVTQSPTHLIKTRGQQVTLRCSPISGHKSVSWYQQVLGQGPQFIFQYYEKEERGRGNFPDRFSARQFPNYSSELNVNALLLGDSALYLCASSLGPTSGQETQYFGPGTRLLVL.

The chain links TRBV5-4 to TRBJ2-1; 8 positions agree with TRBD2. The J segment lost 2 bases and the V segment lost 0 bases, leaving 7 bases of the junction unmatched. The CDR3 is 17 residues long. Looked up from germline, CDR1 is SGHNT and CDR2 is YYREEE (reference sequence). CDR3 sequence reads: CASSLGGGLVTYNEQFF. In DNA, the CDR3 is TGTGCCAGCAGCTTGGGGGGGGGACTAGTAACCTACAATGAGCAGTTCTTC. Based on the CDR3 plus reference TRBV5-4 and TRBJ2-1, the full variable domain is ETGVTQSPTHLIKTRGQQVTLRCSSQSGHNTVSWYQQALGQGPQFIFQYYREEENGRGNFPPRFSGLQFPNYSSELNVNALELDDSALYLCASSLGGGLVTYNEQFFGPGTRLTVL.

J is TRBJ2-1 and V is TRBV5-1; 11 nucleotides align to TRBD2. Germline CDR1 is SGHRS and CDR2 is YFSETQ. The CDR3 contains 15 residues. The trim removed 4 bases at V and 4 bases at J, leaving 4 bases unmatched. CDR3 in amino acids: CASSTGTSGYNEQFF. In DNA, the CDR3 is TGCGCCAGCAGCACCGGGACTAGCGGATACAATGAGCAGTTCTTC.

The chain couples TRBV6-1 to TRBJ1-5; no reliable D call. The CDR3 is 15 amino acids. CDR1 and CDR2 (germline): MNHNS, SASEGT. V lost 2 bases, J lost 1 base, and 9 bases lay in between. The CDR3 region has the DNA TGTGCCAGCAGTGAACGGGGTTTAAGCAATCAGCCCCAGCATTTT. Translating it yields CASSERGLSNQPQHF.

The count of this clone is one. The chain joins TRBV23-1 to TRBJ1-5, with D unclear. TRBV23-1 counts as an open reading frame of uncertain function. CDR3 size: 15 residues. V lost 7 bases to trimming and J lost 6 bases, with 19 bases between them. The CDR3 sequence: CASTPRGWGGQPQHF. The CDR3 DNA reads TGCGCCAGCACCCCCCGAGGATGGGGAGGTCAGCCCCAGCATTTT.

The chain combines TRBV13 with TRBJ2-1; perhaps TRBD2 as D (5 bases). The germline CDR1 and CDR2 sequences are PRHDT and FYEKMQ (reference sequence). The CDR3 loop spans 17 amino acids. The V and J ends lost 1 base and 8 bases respectively, with 21 bases between them. The CDR3 spells CASSLEAGGGFSDEQFF. CDR3 sequence (DNA): TGTGCCAGCAGCTTAGAGGCGGGCGGAGGTTTTAGCGATGAGCAGTTCTTC.

This chain links TRBV4-2 with TRBJ1-5; perhaps TRBD1 as D (5 bases). Between the trimmed V and J ends, which lost 1 base and 6 bases, there was a span of 10 bases. CDR1 and CDR2 from the germline V gene are LGHNA and YNFKEQ. This CDR3 contains 14 residues. Written as DNA, the CDR3 is TGTGCCAGCAGCCAAGGGAGGGACGGTCAGCCCCAGCATTTT. Translation gives CASSQGRDGQPQHF.

This clone has a handful of counts. The genes are TRBV6-5 and TRBJ1-1; D might be TRBD1 (6 bases). Germline V gives CDR1 MNHEY, CDR2 SVGAGI. The V end was cut by 6 bases, the J end by 8 bases, with 16 bases between. The CDR3 runs 13 residues. As DNA, the CDR3 is TGTGCCAGCAGGCAACAGGGTAGGAGCGAAGCTTTCTTT. Amino acids: CASRQQGRSEAFF.

The chain links TRBV5-1 to TRBJ2-1, with TRBD2 matching 8 bases. The germline gives CDR1 SGHRS, CDR2 YFSETQ. The CDR3 loop spans 16 amino acids. The V and J ends lost 5 bases and 5 bases, in that order; junction bases with no gene match: 12. CDR3 DNA sequence: TGCGCCAGCAGTTTTACGGGGACTAGTGGCCACAATGAGCAGTTCTTC. Its protein product is CASSFTGTSGHNEQFF.

The rearrangement joins TRBV20-1 to TRBJ2-2; 10 bases map to TRBD2. CDR1 DFQATT and CDR2 SNEGSKA come from the germline V gene (reference sequence). J was trimmed by 4 bases and V by 3 bases; bases with no gene match: 8. This CDR3 spans 16 amino acids. CDR3 in amino acids: CSASKAGGPRTGELFF. Written as DNA, the CDR3 is TGCAGTGCTAGTAAAGCGGGAGGGCCGCGCACCGGGGAGCTGTTTTTT.

This clone showed up just a few times. The chain recombines TRBV18 with TRBJ2-2; 7 bases agree with TRBD2. The CDR3 sequence is 18 residues long. Germline assignment: CDR1 KGHSH and CDR2 LQKENI. With V trimmed by 3 bases and J by 0 bases, 10 bases remained unmatched. The CDR3 spells CASSPNGLGITNTGELFF. CDR3 coding DNA: TGTGCCAGCTCACCGAACGGACTAGGCATAACGAACACCGGGGAGCTGTTTTTT.

This clone was seen more than once but under ten times. V and J are TRBV27 and TRBJ2-1, with TRBD2 identical over 7 bases. With V trimmed by 3 bases and J by 0 bases, 23 bases remained unmatched. CDR3 length: 22 residues. Germline V gives CDR1 MNHEY, CDR2 SMNVEV (reference sequence). As DNA, the CDR3 is TGTGCCAGCAGTTTTGTTTGGGGGGGGTGGGGAGGAGACTCGAGCTCCTACAATGAGCAGTTCTTC. Protein product: CASSFVWGGWGGDSSSYNEQFF.

This clone was seen a handful of times. The rearrangement joins TRBV11-3 to TRBJ2-7, with 7 nucleotides matching TRBD1. This CDR3 spans 15 amino acids. V shed 2 bases, J shed 2 bases, and the junction held 6 bases outside the gene matches. The germline V gene encodes CDR1 SGHNT and CDR2 YENEEA. This CDR3 reads CASSLNQGQAYEQYF. For the CDR3, the DNA is TGTGCCAGCAGCTTAAACCAAGGACAGGCCTACGAGCAGTACTTC.

The chain employs TRBV2 and TRBJ1-2, with TRBD1 matching 9 bases. This CDR3 spans 13 amino acids. Germline trimming cut 4 bases from V and 7 bases from J; bases unmatched to any gene: 4. Germline V lookup: CDR1 SNHLY, CDR2 FYNNEI. The CDR3 loop is CASSAETGGGYTF. The CDR3 coding sequence is TGTGCCAGCAGTGCTGAGACAGGGGGTGGCTACACCTTC.

This chain joins TRBV19 and TRBJ2-7; 8 bases align to TRBD1. Looked up from germline, CDR1 is LNHDA and CDR2 is SQIVND (reference sequence). Unmatched junction bases numbered 7, after V lost 9 bases and J lost 3 bases. CDR3 length: 13 residues. Here the CDR3 reads CASRKDRDYEQYF. The DNA for the CDR3 is TGTGCCAGCCGTAAGGACAGGGACTACGAGCAGTACTTC.

This clone has just a few counts. The V call is TRBV5-1, the J call TRBJ2-3; D perhaps matches TRBD2 (6 bases). Germline V lookup: CDR1 SGHRS, CDR2 YFSETQ. Deletions cut 3 bases from V and 11 bases from J, with 19 bases between. The CDR3 totals 14 residues. This CDR3 is CASSSLLSGEWQYF. The CDR3 nucleotides read TGCGCCAGCAGCTCCCTCCTTAGCGGAGAATGGCAGTATTTT.